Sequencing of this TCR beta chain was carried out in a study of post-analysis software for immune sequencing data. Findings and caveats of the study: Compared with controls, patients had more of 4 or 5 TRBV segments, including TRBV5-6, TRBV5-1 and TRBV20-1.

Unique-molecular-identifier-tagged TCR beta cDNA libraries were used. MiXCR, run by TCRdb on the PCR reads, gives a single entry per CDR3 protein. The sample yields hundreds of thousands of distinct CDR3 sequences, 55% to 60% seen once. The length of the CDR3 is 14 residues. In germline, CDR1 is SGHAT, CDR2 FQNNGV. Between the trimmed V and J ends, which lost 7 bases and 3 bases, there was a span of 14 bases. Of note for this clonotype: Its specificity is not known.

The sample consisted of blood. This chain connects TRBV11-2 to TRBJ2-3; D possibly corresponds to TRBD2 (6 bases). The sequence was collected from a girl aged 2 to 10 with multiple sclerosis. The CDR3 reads CASTPGGPTDTQYF. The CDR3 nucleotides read TGTGCCAGCACACCCGGAGGGCCGACAGATACGCAGTATTTT.